The TCR beta chain under discussion was sequenced for a study of post-analysis software for immune sequencing data. On the study more broadly: Relapsing-remitting, secondary progressive and progressive-relapsing multiple sclerosis courses were included.

TCR beta libraries were prepared from cDNA with unique molecular identifiers. TCRdb called the PCR reads again in MiXCR, with one record for every CDR3 protein. The table lists fewer than 550,000 distinct CDR3 sequences, 30% to 40% of them singletons. This CDR3 spans 14 amino acids. The germline gives CDR1 MNHEY, CDR2 SVGAGI. V gave up 6 bases and J gave up 9 bases; unmatched junction bases: 7. A word on this clonotype: The antigen is undetermined.

The study's findings and limits: A few TRBV segments occurring more often in patients than controls included TRBV5-6, TRBV5-1 and TRBV20-1.

Sequences were obtained from blood. The sequence derives from a girl aged 2-17 years with multiple sclerosis. The chain recombines TRBV6-5 with TRBJ2-1; 11 bases are a match to TRBD2. The CDR3 nucleotides read TGTGCCAGCAGCCAGCTAGCGGGGGGTTCTGAGCAGTTCTTC. Protein: CASSQLAGGSEQFF.